This T cell receptor (beta chain) was sequenced in a study of T-cell memory formation after mild COVID-19. The overall study: Most TCR clusters belonged to a single donor.

Germline trimming cut 4 bases from V and 5 bases from J; bases unmatched to any gene: 9. Germline CDR1 reads SGHRS; CDR2 reads YFSETQ. This CDR3 has 15 residues. Study results and caveats: Memory sampled before infection contained some responding clones, suggesting cross-reactive memory joined. Largely, contracting CD4+ clones fell within CM and EM, and contracting CD8+ clones within EMRA.

Using constant-segment primers, 5'RACE produced TCR alpha and TCR beta cDNA libraries carrying sample barcodes and UMIs. MiXCR, applied by TCRdb to the 5' RACE reads, yields one record per CDR3 protein. The repertoire includes some 300,000 distinct CDR3 sequences, under 25% of them detected once, and roughly a fifth sits in the top ten. This clonotype came up many times. Its antigen remains unidentified. Sequenced input: PBMCs or a T cell subset sorted from them (not recorded which). This TCR was recovered from a young man who had mild COVID-19 (a few samples of this study predate the infection). Cell type and time point are not known. The chain is built from TRBV5-1 and TRBJ2-1; 7 bases match TRBD1. The CDR3 DNA is TGCGCCAGCAGCCTACAGGGGTTGTCCAACAATGAGCAGTTCTTC. This encodes CASSLQGLSNNEQFF.